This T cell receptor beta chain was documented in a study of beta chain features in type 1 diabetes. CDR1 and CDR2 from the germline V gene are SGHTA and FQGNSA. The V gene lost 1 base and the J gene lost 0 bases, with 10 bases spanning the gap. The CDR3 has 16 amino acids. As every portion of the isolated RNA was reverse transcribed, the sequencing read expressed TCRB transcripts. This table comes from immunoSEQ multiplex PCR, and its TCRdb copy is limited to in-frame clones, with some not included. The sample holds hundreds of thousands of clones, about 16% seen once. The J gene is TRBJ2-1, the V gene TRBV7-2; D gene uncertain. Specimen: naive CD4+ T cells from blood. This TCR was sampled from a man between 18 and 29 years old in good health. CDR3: CASSLVGTISYNEQFF. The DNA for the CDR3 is TGTGCCAGCAGCTTAGTAGGCACTATCTCCTACAATGAGCAGTTCTTC.